This is a list of T cell receptor beta chains from one sample in a study of technical replicates of blood from several donors. Assay used: immunoSEQ multiplex PCR; TCRdb lists only in-frame clones, some missing. Counted here are some 62,000 clones, around 87% occurring once; the ten biggest clones make up 5.2%. Sequences were obtained from PBMCs. The receptors originated from a human donor in good health. Some clones in this sample may be carry-over from other donors' samples. The CDR3 runs from the conserved cysteine through the conserved F or W. The D gene is left open where the match is weak. Size values are once, few and many counts, or a class for expanded clones, and some rows have none.

V: TRBV19; size: NA; J: TRBJ2-5; D: NA; CDR3: CASRRADQETQYF; DNA: TGTGCCAGTAGGAGGGCAGACCAAGAGACCCAGTACTTC
V: TRBV7-2; size: NA; J: TRBJ2-3; D: TRBD2; CDR3: CASSLEGSGGRTDTQYF; DNA: TGTGCCAGCAGCTTAGAAGGTAGCGGGGGTCGAACAGATACGCAGTATTTT
V: TRBV7-8; size: NA; J: TRBJ1-3; D: TRBD1; CDR3: CASSIGTGGSGNTIYF; DNA: TGTGCCAGCAGCATCGGGACAGGGGGCTCTGGAAACACCATATATTTT
V: TRBV27; size: NA; J: TRBJ1-5; D: NA; CDR3: CASSLSRQGSQPQHF; DNA: TGTGCCAGCAGTTTATCGCGGCAGGGCAGTCAGCCCCAGCATTTT
V: TRBV7-6; size: NA; J: TRBJ1-3; D: NA; CDR3: CASSTGSLGNTIYF; DNA: TGTGCCAGCAGCACAGGGTCGCTCGGAAACACCATATATTTT
V: TRBV18; size: NA; J: TRBJ1-2; D: NA; CDR3: CASSPNGGNYGYTF; DNA: TGTGCCAGCTCACCGAACGGGGGGAACTATGGCTACACCTTC
V: TRBV11-1; size: NA; J: TRBJ2-1; D: NA; CDR3: CASSFLEKAHEQFF; DNA: TGTGCCAGCAGCTTTCTAGAAAAGGCCCATGAGCAGTTCTTC
V: TRBV6-6; size: once; J: TRBJ1-2; D: NA; CDR3: CASSYYGVYYGYTF; DNA: TGTGCCAGCAGTTATTACGGTGTGTACTATGGCTACACCTTC
V: TRBV18; size: NA; J: TRBJ2-5; D: TRBD2; CDR3: CASSPRKLAGGRETQYF; DNA: TGTGCCAGCTCACCACGTAAACTAGCGGGGGGCCGGGAGACCCAGTACTTC
V: TRBV27; size: once; J: TRBJ1-2; D: NA; CDR3: CASSLRYPRDYGYTF; DNA: TGTGCCAGCAGTTTACGCTACCCCAGGGACTATGGCTACACCTTC
V: TRBV4-1; size: NA; J: TRBJ2-3; D: TRBD2; CDR3: CASSQVIVAGGPEDGTDTQYF; DNA: TGCGCCAGCAGCCAAGTCATCGTAGCGGGAGGGCCCGAGGATGGCACAGATACGCAGTATTTT
V: TRBV7-9; size: NA; J: TRBJ2-1; D: TRBD2; CDR3: CASSFSGGVGNYNEQFF; DNA: TGTGCCAGCAGCTTTAGCGGGGGGGTAGGTAATTACAATGAGCAGTTCTTC
V: TRBV5-6; size: NA; J: TRBJ1-5; D: TRBD1; CDR3: CASSTQDRPYSNQPQHF; DNA: TGTGCCAGCAGCACCCAGGACAGGCCTTATAGCAATCAGCCCCAGCATTTT
V: TRBV5-1; size: NA; J: TRBJ2-3; D: TRBD2; CDR3: CASSPTSQSTDTQYF; DNA: TGCGCCAGCAGTCCGACTAGCCAAAGCACAGATACGCAGTATTTT
V: TRBV6-5; size: NA; J: TRBJ2-7; D: NA; CDR3: CASSYFGGSVEQYF; DNA: TGTGCCAGCAGTTACTTTGGGGGCTCGGTCGAGCAGTACTTC
V: TRBV5-1; size: NA; J: TRBJ2-7; D: NA; CDR3: CASSATGNYEQYF; DNA: TGCGCCAGCAGCGCTACAGGGAACTACGAGCAGTACTTC
V: TRBV30; size: NA; J: TRBJ2-1; D: TRBD2; CDR3: CAWELAGGGNEQFF; DNA: TGTGCCTGGGAATTAGCGGGAGGTGGTAATGAGCAGTTCTTC
V: TRBV12-5; size: NA; J: TRBJ2-2; D: TRBD2; CDR3: CASATSGGIANTGELFF; DNA: TGTGCTAGTGCGACTAGCGGGGGGATCGCGAACACCGGGGAGCTGTTTTTT
V: TRBV2; size: NA; J: TRBJ2-6; D: NA; CDR3: CASSGLGSGANVLTF; DNA: TGTGCCAGCAGTGGACTAGGGTCTGGGGCCAACGTCCTGACTTTC
V: TRBV9; size: NA; J: TRBJ2-7; D: TRBD2; CDR3: CASSELTPRREGLLNYEQYF; DNA: TGTGCCAGCAGCGAACTCACACCTAGACGGGAGGGCCTCTTGAACTACGAGCAGTACTTC
V: TRBV18; size: NA; J: TRBJ2-1; D: TRBD1; CDR3: CASSPGTGGRNEQFF; DNA: TGTGCCAGCTCACCTGGGACAGGGGGCAGGAATGAGCAGTTCTTC
V: TRBV6-5; size: NA; J: TRBJ2-2; D: NA; CDR3: CASSYSEGYRSGELFF; DNA: TGTGCCAGCAGTTACTCAGAGGGTTATCGATCCGGGGAGCTGTTTTTT
V: TRBV29-1; size: few; J: TRBJ1-5; D: TRBD1; CDR3: CSVAQDRGGNQPQHF; DNA: TGCAGCGTTGCCCAAGACAGGGGTGGCAATCAGCCCCAGCATTTT
V: TRBV4-2; size: NA; J: TRBJ1-2; D: NA; CDR3: CASSQTGTNGYTF; DNA: TGTGCCAGCAGCCAAACTGGGACAAATGGCTACACCTTC
V: TRBV4-2; size: NA; J: TRBJ2-7; D: NA; CDR3: CASSQDSSDTWAYEQYF; DNA: TGTGCCAGCAGCCAAGATTCTTCCGACACCTGGGCCTACGAGCAGTACTTC
V: TRBV4-2; size: NA; J: TRBJ2-7; D: TRBD1; CDR3: CASSQPQGTGVYEQYF; DNA: TGTGCCAGCAGCCAGCCACAGGGGACAGGGGTCTACGAGCAGTACTTC
V: TRBV7-3; size: NA; J: TRBJ2-2; D: NA; CDR3: CASSPQILANTGELFF; DNA: TGTGCCAGCAGCCCCCAAATCCTAGCTAACACCGGGGAGCTGTTTTTT
V: TRBV5-4; size: NA; J: TRBJ1-2; D: TRBD1; CDR3: CASSETRGRSGYTF; DNA: TGTGCCAGCAGCGAGACGAGGGGGCGGTCCGGCTACACCTTC
V: TRBV9; size: NA; J: TRBJ2-1; D: NA; CDR3: CASSVHTTNNEQFF; DNA: TGTGCCAGCAGCGTCCACACTACCAACAATGAGCAGTTCTTC
V: TRBV7-2; size: NA; J: TRBJ2-3; D: TRBD2; CDR3: CASSLLLLAGSTDTQYF; DNA: TGTGCCAGCAGCTTGCTTCTTCTAGCGGGGAGCACAGATACGCAGTATTTT
V: TRBV7-9; size: NA; J: TRBJ2-5; D: TRBD1; CDR3: CASSPRQGDWETQYF; DNA: TGTGCCAGCAGCCCCCGACAGGGGGATTGGGAGACCCAGTACTTC
V: TRBV30; size: few; J: TRBJ2-7; D: TRBD1; CDR3: CAWDRVGGREQYF; DNA: TGTGCCTGGGACAGGGTAGGAGGTAGAGAGCAGTACTTC
V: TRBV27; size: NA; J: TRBJ1-6; D: TRBD1; CDR3: CASSPGQGWSPLHF; DNA: TGTGCCAGCAGTCCCGGACAGGGGTGGTCACCCCTCCACTTT
V: TRBV7-9; size: NA; J: TRBJ1-2; D: NA; CDR3: CASSPSSFGASGYTF; DNA: TGTGCCAGCAGCCCCTCATCTTTTGGTGCGTCTGGCTACACCTTC
V: TRBV5-8; size: NA; J: TRBJ1-5; D: TRBD1; CDR3: CASSLGSLGQGAQPQHF; DNA: TGTGCCAGCAGCTTGGGTAGTTTGGGACAGGGGGCTCAGCCCCAGCATTTT
V: TRBV5-4; size: NA; J: TRBJ2-3; D: NA; CDR3: CASSLRRPGTDTQYF; DNA: TGTGCCAGCAGCTTAAGGCGACCGGGGACAGATACGCAGTATTTT
V: TRBV4-2; size: NA; J: TRBJ2-2; D: TRBD2; CDR3: CASSPGLADTGELFF; DNA: TGTGCCAGCAGCCCGGGACTAGCGGACACCGGGGAGCTGTTTTTT
V: TRBV9; size: NA; J: TRBJ2-1; D: NA; CDR3: CASSVEAGPFNEQFF; DNA: TGTGCCAGCAGCGTAGAGGCGGGCCCCTTCAATGAGCAGTTCTTC
V: TRBV9; size: once; J: TRBJ2-2; D: TRBD2; CDR3: CASTASGRNTGELFF; DNA: TGTGCCAGCACCGCTAGCGGGAGAAATACCGGGGAGCTGTTTTTT
V: TRBV6-6; size: NA; J: TRBJ1-2; D: TRBD1; CDR3: CASSLEGQLYGYTF; DNA: TGTGCCAGCAGTTTAGAGGGACAGCTCTATGGCTACACCTTC
V: TRBV6-5; size: once; J: TRBJ1-1; D: NA; CDR3: CASIRRGQKKTEAFF; DNA: TGTGCCAGCATCCGAAGAGGACAGAAAAAGACTGAAGCTTTCTTT
V: TRBV9; size: once; J: TRBJ2-1; D: TRBD2; CDR3: CASSGTSGGRNEQFF; DNA: TGTGCCAGCAGCGGAACTAGCGGGGGGCGCAATGAGCAGTTCTTC
V: TRBV6-1; size: NA; J: TRBJ1-5; D: NA; CDR3: CASSEAPGWGLQPQHF; DNA: TGTGCCAGCAGTGAAGCGCCTGGGTGGGGCCTCCAGCCCCAGCATTTT
V: TRBV5-4; size: NA; J: TRBJ1-2; D: TRBD1; CDR3: CASSRDRGYGYTF; DNA: TGTGCCAGCAGCCGGGACAGGGGATATGGCTACACCTTC
V: TRBV14; size: once; J: TRBJ1-2; D: NA; CDR3: CASSQEKRDGYTF; DNA: TGTGCCAGCAGCCAAGAGAAGAGAGATGGCTACACCTTC
V: TRBV5-1; size: once; J: TRBJ2-6; D: NA; CDR3: CASSPTGSGANVLTF; DNA: TGCGCCAGCAGCCCAACAGGGTCAGGGGCCAACGTCCTGACTTTC
V: TRBV9; size: NA; J: TRBJ1-1; D: NA; CDR3: CASSVTALNTEAFF; DNA: TGTGCCAGCAGCGTTACAGCTTTGAACACTGAAGCTTTCTTT
V: TRBV7-2; size: once; J: TRBJ1-3; D: TRBD1; CDR3: CASSLGGQGARNTIYF; DNA: TGTGCCAGCAGCTTAGGAGGACAGGGGGCGAGAAACACCATATATTTT
V: TRBV5-1; size: NA; J: TRBJ1-6; D: NA; CDR3: CASSTGLPSSPLHF; DNA: TGCGCCAGCAGTACTGGGCTACCCTCCTCGCCCCTCCACTTT